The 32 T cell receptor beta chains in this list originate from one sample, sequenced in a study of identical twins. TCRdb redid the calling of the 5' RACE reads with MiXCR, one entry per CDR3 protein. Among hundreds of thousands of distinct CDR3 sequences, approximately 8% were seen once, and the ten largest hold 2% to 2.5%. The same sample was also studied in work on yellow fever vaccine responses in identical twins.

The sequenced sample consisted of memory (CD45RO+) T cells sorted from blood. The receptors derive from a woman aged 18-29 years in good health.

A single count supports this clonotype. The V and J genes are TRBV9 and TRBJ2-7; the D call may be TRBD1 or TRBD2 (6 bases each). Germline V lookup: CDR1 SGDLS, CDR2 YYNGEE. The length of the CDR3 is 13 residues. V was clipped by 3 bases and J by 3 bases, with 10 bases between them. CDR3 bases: TGTGCCAGCAGCGAGGGGGGCGACTACGAGCAGTACTTC. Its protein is CASSEGGDYEQYF. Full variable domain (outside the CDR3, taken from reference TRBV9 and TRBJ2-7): DSGVTQTPKHLITATGQRVTLRCSPRSGDLSVYWYQQSLDQGLQFLIQYYNGEERAKGNILERFSAQQFPDLHSELNLSSLELGDSALYFCASSEGGDYEQYFGPGTRLTVT.

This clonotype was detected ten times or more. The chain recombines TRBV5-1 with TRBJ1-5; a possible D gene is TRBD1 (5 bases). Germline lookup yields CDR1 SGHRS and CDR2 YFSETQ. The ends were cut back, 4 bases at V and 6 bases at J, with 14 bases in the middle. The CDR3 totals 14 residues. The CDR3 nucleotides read TGCGCCAGCAGCCCCGACGGGGACGGTCAGCCCCAGCATTTT. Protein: CASSPDGDGQPQHF.

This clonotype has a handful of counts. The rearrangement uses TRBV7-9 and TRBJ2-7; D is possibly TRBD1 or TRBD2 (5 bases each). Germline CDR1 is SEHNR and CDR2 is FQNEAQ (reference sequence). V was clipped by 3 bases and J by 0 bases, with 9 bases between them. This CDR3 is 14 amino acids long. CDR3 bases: TGTGCCAGCAGCTTCAGGGACGGCTCCTACGAGCAGTACGTC. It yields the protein CASSFRDGSYEQYV.

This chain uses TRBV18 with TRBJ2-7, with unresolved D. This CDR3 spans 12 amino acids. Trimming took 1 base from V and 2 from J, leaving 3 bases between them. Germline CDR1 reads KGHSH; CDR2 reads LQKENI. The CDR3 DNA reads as TGTGCCAGCTCACCACAGACCTACGAGCAGTACTTC. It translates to CASSPQTYEQYF.

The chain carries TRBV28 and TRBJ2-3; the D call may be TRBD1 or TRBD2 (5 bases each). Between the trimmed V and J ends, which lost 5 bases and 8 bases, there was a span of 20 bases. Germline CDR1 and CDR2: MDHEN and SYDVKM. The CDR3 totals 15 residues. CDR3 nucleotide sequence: TGTGCCAGCAGTCCCCCGGGACCTAACCTCCCTACGCAGTATTTT. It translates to CASSPPGPNLPTQYF.

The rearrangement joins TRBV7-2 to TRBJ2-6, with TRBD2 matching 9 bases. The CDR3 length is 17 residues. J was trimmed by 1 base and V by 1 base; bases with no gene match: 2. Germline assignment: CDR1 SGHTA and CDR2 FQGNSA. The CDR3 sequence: CASSLVAGGSGANVLTF. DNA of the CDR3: TGTGCCAGCAGCTTAGTGGCGGGGGGGTCTGGGGCCAACGTCCTGACTTTC.

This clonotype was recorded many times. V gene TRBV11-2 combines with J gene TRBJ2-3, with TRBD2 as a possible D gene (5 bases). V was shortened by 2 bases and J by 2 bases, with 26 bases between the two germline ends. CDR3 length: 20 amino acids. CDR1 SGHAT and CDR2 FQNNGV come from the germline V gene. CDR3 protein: CASSLRRGSSGFSPTDTQYF. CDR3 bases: TGTGCCAGCAGCTTAAGGAGAGGGTCCTCCGGGTTCTCCCCCACAGATACGCAGTATTTT.

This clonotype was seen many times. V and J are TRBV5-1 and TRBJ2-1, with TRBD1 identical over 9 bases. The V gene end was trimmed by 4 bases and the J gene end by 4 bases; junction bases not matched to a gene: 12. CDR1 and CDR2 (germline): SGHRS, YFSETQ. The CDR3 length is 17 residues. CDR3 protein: CASSNRPGTGLYNEQFF. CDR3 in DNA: TGCGCCAGCAGCAATAGACCCGGGACAGGGTTATACAATGAGCAGTTCTTC.

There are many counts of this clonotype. CDR3 bases: TGTGCCAGCAGCTTAGTTCCAGGGGGCGCCTGGCAAGCTTTCTTT. Translation: CASSLVPGGAWQAFF. The rearrangement links TRBV7-9 to TRBJ1-1; 8 bases agree with TRBD1. This CDR3 has 15 amino acids. Germline V gene data show CDR1 as SEHNR and CDR2 as FQNEAQ (reference sequence). V lost 1 base and J lost 9; bases outside the gene matches: 10. The variable domain in full, completed from reference TRBV7-9 and TRBJ1-1, reads DTGVSQNPRHKITKRGQNVTFRCDPISEHNRLYWYRQTLGQGPEFLTYFQNEAQLEKSRLLSDRFSAERPKGSFSTLEIQRTEQGDSAMYLCASSLVPGGAWQAFFGQGTRLTVV.

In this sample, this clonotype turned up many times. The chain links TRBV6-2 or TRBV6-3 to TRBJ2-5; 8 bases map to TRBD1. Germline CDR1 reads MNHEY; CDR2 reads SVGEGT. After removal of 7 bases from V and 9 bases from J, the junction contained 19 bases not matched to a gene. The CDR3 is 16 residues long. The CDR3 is CASTTNQGAYPRAQYF. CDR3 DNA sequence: TGTGCCAGCACCACCAACCAGGGGGCATACCCACGGGCCCAGTACTTC.

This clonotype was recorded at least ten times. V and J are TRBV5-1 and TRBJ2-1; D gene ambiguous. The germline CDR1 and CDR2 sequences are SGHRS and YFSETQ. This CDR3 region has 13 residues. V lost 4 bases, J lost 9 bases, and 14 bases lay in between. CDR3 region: CASSPGVHREQFF. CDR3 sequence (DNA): TGCGCCAGCAGCCCTGGGGTTCACCGTGAGCAGTTCTTC.

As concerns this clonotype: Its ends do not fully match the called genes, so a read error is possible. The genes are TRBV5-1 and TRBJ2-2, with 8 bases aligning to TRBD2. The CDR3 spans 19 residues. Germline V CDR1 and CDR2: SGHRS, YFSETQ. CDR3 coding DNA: TGCGCCAGCAGCTCCCGAGGTAGCGGGGTTACCCCAAGGACCGGGGAGCTGTCTTTT. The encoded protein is CASSSRGSGVTPRTGELSF.

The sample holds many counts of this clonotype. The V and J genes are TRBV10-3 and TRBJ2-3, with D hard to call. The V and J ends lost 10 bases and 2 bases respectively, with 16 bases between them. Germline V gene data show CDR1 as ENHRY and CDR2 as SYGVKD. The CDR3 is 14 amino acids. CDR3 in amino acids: CATSPPVPTDTQYF. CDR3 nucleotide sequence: TGTGCCACCTCTCCACCTGTCCCCACAGATACGCAGTATTTT.

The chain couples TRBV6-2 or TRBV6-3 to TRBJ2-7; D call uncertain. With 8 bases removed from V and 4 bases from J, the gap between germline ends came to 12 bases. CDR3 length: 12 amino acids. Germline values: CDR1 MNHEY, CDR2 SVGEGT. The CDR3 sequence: CASGKSIYEQYV. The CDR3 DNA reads TGTGCCAGCGGGAAGAGCATTTACGAGCAGTACGTC.

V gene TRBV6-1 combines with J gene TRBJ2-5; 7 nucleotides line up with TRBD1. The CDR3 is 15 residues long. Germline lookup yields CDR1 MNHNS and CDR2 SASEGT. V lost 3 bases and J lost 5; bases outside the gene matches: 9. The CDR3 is CASSEGTEGHETQYF. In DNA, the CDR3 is TGTGCCAGCAGTGAGGGGACAGAGGGCCACGAGACCCAGTACTTC.

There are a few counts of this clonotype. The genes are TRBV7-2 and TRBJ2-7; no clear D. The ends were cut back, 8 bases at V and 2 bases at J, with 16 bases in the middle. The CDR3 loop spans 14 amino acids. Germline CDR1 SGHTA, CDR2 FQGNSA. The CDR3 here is CASAISGRPYEQYF. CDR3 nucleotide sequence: TGTGCCAGCGCGATCTCCGGGCGGCCCTACGAGCAGTACTTC.

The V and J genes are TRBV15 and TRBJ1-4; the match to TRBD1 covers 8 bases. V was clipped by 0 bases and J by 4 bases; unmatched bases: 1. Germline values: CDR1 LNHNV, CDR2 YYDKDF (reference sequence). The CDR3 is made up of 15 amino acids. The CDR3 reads CATSRDRGLNEKLFF. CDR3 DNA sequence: TGTGCCACCAGCAGAGACAGGGGGCTTAATGAAAAACTGTTTTTT.

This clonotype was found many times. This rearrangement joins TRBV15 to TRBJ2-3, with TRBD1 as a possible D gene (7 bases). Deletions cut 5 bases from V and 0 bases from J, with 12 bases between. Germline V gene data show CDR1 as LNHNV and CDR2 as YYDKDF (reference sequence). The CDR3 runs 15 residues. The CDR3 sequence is CATSGGTASTDTQYF. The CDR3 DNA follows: TGTGCCACCAGCGGGGGGACAGCTAGCACAGATACGCAGTATTTT.

CDR3 in DNA: TGTGCCAGCAGGGAATCAGGGGGTAGCAATCAGCCCCAGCATTTT. It is translated as CASRESGGSNQPQHF. This rearrangement joins TRBV28 to TRBJ1-5; 7 bases agree with TRBD1. The CDR3 spans 15 residues. Germline lookup yields CDR1 MDHEN and CDR2 SYDVKM. V lost 6 bases to trimming and J lost 0 bases; unmatched junction nucleotides: 5.

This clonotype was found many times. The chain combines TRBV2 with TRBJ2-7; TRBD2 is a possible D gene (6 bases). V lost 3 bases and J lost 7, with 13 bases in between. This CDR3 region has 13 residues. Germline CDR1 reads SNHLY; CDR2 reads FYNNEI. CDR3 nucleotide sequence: TGTGCCAGCAGTGAGGTGGCAGGGACTGAGCAGTACTTC. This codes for CASSEVAGTEQYF.

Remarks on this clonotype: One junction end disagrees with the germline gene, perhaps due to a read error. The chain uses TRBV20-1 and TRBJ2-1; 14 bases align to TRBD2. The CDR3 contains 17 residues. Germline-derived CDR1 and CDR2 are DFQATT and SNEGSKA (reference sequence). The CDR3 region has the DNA TGCTGTGCTACCGGGACTAGCGGGAGTGGGCCCGAAAATGAGCAGTTCTTC. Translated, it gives CCATGTSGSGPENEQFF.

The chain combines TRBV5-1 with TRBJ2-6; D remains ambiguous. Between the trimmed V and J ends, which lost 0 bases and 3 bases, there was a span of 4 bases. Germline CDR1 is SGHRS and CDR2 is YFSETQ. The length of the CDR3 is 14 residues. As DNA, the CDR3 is TGCGCCAGCAGCTTGGCCGGTGGGGCCAACGTCCTGACTTTC. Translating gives CASSLAGGANVLTF.

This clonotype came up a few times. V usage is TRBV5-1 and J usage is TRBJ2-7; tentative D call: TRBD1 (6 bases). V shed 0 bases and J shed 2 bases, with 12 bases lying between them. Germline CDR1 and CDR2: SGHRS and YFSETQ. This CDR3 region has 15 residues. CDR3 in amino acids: CASSLVWGPAYEQYF. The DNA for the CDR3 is TGCGCCAGCAGCTTGGTATGGGGGCCCGCCTACGAGCAGTACTTC.

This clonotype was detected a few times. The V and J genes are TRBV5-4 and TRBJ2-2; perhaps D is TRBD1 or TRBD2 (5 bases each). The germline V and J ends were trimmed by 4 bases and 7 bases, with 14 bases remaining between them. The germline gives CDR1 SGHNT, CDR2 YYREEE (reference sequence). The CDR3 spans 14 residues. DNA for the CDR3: TGTGCCAGCAGCCCCGGGACGAAGGGCGGGGAGCTGTTTTTT. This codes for CASSPGTKGGELFF. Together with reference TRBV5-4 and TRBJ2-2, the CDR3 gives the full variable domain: ETGVTQSPTHLIKTRGQQVTLRCSSQSGHNTVSWYQQALGQGPQFIFQYYREEENGRGNFPPRFSGLQFPNYSSELNVNALELDDSALYLCASSPGTKGGELFFGEGSRLTVL.

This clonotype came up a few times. In DNA, the CDR3 is TGTGCCAGCTCACCCGCCGGGACTAGCGGGAACACCGGGGAGCTGTTTTTT. It encodes CASSPAGTSGNTGELFF. The V gene is TRBV18, the J gene TRBJ2-2; 11 bases align to TRBD2. V lost 3 bases, J lost 1 base, and 4 bases stayed unmatched. This CDR3 is 17 amino acids long. Germline CDR1 reads KGHSH; CDR2 reads LQKENI.

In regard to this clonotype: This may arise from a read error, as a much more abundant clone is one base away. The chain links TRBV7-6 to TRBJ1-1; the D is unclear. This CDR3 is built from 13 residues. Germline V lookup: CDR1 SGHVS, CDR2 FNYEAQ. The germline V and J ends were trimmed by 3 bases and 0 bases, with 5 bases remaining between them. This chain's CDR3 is CASSFNMNTEAFF. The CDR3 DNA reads TGTGCCAGCAGCTTCAACATGAACACTGAAGCTTTCTTT.

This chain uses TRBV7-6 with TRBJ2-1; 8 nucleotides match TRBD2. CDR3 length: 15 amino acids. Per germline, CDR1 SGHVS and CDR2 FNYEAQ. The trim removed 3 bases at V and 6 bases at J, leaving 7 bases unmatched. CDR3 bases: TGTGCCAGCAGCTTTACTAGCGGAAGATTCAATGAGCAGTTCTTC. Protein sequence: CASSFTSGRFNEQFF.

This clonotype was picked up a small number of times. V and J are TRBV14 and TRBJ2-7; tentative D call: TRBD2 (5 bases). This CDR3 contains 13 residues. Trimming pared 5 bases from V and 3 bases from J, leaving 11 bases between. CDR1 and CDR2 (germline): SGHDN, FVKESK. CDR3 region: CASSYRTDYEQYF. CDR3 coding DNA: TGTGCCAGCAGCTACCGGACTGACTACGAGCAGTACTTC.

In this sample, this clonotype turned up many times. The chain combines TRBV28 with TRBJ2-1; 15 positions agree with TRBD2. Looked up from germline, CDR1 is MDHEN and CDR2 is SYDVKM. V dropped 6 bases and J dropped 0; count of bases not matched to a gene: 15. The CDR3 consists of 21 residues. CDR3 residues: CASSRPPGTSGGLLSYNEQFF. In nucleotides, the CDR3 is TGTGCCAGCAGCAGACCTCCCGGGACTAGCGGGGGGCTCCTCTCCTACAATGAGCAGTTCTTC.

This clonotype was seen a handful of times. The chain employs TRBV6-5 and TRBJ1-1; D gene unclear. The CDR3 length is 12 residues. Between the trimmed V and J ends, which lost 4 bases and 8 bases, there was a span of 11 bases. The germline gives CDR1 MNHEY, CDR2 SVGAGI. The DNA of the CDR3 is TGTGCCAGCAGTTTGAGAGGGATGGAAGCTTTCTTT. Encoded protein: CASSLRGMEAFF.

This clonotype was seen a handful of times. The CDR3 DNA reads as TGTGCCAGCAGCTTAGAGGCGGGCCCAGATACGCAGTATTTT. Protein: CASSLEAGPDTQYF. The rearrangement uses TRBV7-6 and TRBJ2-3; D possibly corresponds to TRBD2 (5 bases). The germline CDR1 and CDR2 sequences are SGHVS and FNYEAQ. This CDR3 region has 14 residues. V lost 1 base, J lost 4 bases, and 9 bases lay in between.

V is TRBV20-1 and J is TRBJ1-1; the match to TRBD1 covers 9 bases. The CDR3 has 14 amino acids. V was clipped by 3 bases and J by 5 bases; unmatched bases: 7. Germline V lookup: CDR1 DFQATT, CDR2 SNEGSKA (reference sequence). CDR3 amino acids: CSARDRGSRTEAFF. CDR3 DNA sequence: TGCAGTGCTAGGGACAGGGGTTCAAGGACTGAAGCTTTCTTT.